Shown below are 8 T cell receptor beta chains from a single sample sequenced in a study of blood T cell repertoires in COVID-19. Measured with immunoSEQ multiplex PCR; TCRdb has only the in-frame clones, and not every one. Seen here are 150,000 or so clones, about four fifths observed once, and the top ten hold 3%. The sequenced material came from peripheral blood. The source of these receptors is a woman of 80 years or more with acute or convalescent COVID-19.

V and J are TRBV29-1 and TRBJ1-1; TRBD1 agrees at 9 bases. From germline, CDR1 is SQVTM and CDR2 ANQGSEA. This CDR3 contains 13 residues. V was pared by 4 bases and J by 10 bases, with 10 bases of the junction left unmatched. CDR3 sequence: CSVAKVGQGIAFF. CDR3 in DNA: TGCAGCGTTGCCAAGGTGGGACAGGGTATAGCTTTCTTT.

In DNA, the CDR3 is TGTGCCAGCAGTGAAGTCAAGGGGAGGAATGAAAAACTGTTTTTT. Its translation: CASSEVKGRNEKLFF. The chain has TRBV6-1 and TRBJ1-4; D possibly corresponds to TRBD1 (5 bases). The CDR3 sequence is 15 residues long. V lost 1 base to trimming and J lost 5 bases, with 11 bases between them. Germline V gives CDR1 MNHNS, CDR2 SASEGT.

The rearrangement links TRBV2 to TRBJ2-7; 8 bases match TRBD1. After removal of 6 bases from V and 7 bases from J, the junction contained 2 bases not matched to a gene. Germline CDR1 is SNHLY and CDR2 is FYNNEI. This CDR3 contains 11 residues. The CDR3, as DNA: TGTGCCAGCAGCAGACAGGGGGAGCAGTACTTC. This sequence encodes CASSRQGEQYF.

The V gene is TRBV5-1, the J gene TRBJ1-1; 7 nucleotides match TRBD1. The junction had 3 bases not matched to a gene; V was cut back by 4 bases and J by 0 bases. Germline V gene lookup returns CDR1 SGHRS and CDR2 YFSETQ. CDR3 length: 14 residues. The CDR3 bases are TGCGCCAGCAGCCGAACAGGGGTGAACACTGAAGCTTTCTTT. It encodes CASSRTGVNTEAFF.

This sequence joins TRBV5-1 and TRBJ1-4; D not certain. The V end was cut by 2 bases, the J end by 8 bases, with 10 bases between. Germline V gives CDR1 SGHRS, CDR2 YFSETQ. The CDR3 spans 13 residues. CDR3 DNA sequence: TGCGCCAGCAGCTTCGGTGTCGGGGAAAAACTGTTTTTT. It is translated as CASSFGVGEKLFF. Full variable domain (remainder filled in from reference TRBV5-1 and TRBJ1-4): KAGVTQTPRYLIKTRGQQVTLSCSPISGHRSVSWYQQTPGQGLQFLFEYFSETQRNKGNFPGRFSGRQFSNSRSEMNVSTLELGDSALYLCASSFGVGEKLFFGSGTQLSVL.

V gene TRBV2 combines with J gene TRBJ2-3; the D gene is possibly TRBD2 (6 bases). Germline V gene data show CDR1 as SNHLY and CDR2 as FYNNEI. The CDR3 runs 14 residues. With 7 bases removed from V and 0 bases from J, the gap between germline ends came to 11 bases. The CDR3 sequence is CASTVGGSTDTQYF. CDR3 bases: TGTGCCAGCACGGTCGGGGGAAGCACAGATACGCAGTATTTT. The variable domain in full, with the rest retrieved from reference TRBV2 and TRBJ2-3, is EPEVTQTPSHQVTQMGQEVILRCVPISNHLYFYWYRQILGQKVEFLVSFYNNEISEKSEIFDDQFSVERPDGSNFTLKIRSTKLEDSAMYFCASTVGGSTDTQYFGPGTRLTVL.

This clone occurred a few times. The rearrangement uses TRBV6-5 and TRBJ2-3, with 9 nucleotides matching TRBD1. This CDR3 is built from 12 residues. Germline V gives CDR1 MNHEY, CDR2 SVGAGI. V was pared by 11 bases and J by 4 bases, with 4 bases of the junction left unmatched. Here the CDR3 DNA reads TGTGCCGGAAGGACAGGGGCAGATACGCAGTATTTT. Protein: CAGRTGADTQYF.

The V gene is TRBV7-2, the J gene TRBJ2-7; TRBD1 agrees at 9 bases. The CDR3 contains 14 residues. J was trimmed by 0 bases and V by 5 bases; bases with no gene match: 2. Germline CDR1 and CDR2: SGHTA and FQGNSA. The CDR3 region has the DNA TGTGCCAGCAGCGGACAGGGGCGCTCCTACGAGCAGTACTTC. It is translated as CASSGQGRSYEQYF.